Here is one TCR beta chain with its context. Profiled with immunoSEQ multiplex PCR; TCRdb holds only in-frame clones, not every one. The sample has 47,000 or so clones, roughly 81% seen once. This sample stems from a study of radiotherapy plus CTLA-4 blockade in lung cancer. The CDR3 has 14 amino acids. Germline V lookup: CDR1 MNHEY, CDR2 SVGAGI. Trimming pared 6 bases from V and 0 bases from J, leaving 12 bases between. The clonotype originates from a human donor with non-small cell lung cancer whose response to radiotherapy plus ipilimumab could not be evaluated. The chain is built from TRBV6-5 and TRBJ2-7; TRBD1 is a possible D gene (6 bases). The sequences come from peripheral blood, collected from a patient treated with radiotherapy plus ipilimumab. CDR3 protein: CASREGVSSYEQYF. The CDR3, as DNA: TGTGCCAGCAGAGAGGGGGTGAGCTCCTACGAGCAGTACTTC.